The 14 T cell receptor beta chains in this list originate from one sample, sequenced in a study of cytomegalovirus exposure and HLA in healthy donors. The data were produced by immunoSEQ multiplex PCR, yet TCRdb's version contains in-frame clones alone and is incomplete. The sample has about 360,000 clones; roughly 88% are singletons. Source material: PBMCs. The receptor source for this set is a woman aged 18-30 years in good health and CMV-seronegative.

This chain uses TRBV10-3 with TRBJ1-2; 7 nucleotides line up with TRBD1. Trimming removed 5 bases from V and 4 bases from J; junction bases left unmatched: 13. Per germline, CDR1 ENHRY and CDR2 SYGVKD. This CDR3 contains 16 residues. Written as DNA, the CDR3 is TGTGCCATCAGTTCCGACAGGGCCCTAGGGCGCTATGGCTACACCTTC. Amino acid sequence: CAISSDRALGRYGYTF.

V usage is TRBV29-1 and J usage is TRBJ2-1; possible D gene TRBD2, 6 bases. The V gene's germline CDR1 is SQVTM and CDR2 ANQGSEA. The length of the CDR3 is 12 residues. The V and J ends lost 6 bases and 7 bases respectively, with 13 bases between them. Written as DNA, the CDR3 is TGCAGCGTCCCGACTAGGGCTAATGAGCAGTTCTTC. Its protein is CSVPTRANEQFF.

This chain links TRBV9 with TRBJ2-2; the match to TRBD1 covers 7 bases. Germline trimming cut 3 bases from V and 1 base from J; bases unmatched to any gene: 3. Germline values: CDR1 SGDLS, CDR2 YYNGEE. CDR3 length: 15 amino acids. CDR3 DNA: TGTGCCAGCAGCGCCGGGACAGTGAACACCGGGGAGCTGTTTTTT. As protein: CASSAGTVNTGELFF.

The chain couples TRBV5-1 to TRBJ2-1, with D possibly TRBD2 on 5 matching bases. Germline values: CDR1 SGHRS, CDR2 YFSETQ. With 7 bases removed from V and 8 bases from J, the gap between germline ends came to 13 bases. The CDR3 runs 12 residues. CDR3 protein: CASSSKADEQFF. The CDR3 nucleotides are TGCGCCAGCTCAAGCAAAGCGGATGAGCAGTTCTTC.

The V gene is TRBV28, the J gene TRBJ1-1; perhaps TRBD1 as D (5 bases). Between the trimmed V and J ends, which lost 3 bases and 5 bases, there was a span of 13 bases. Germline values: CDR1 MDHEN, CDR2 SYDVKM. This CDR3 contains 14 residues. The CDR3 is CASSFNRMGTEAFF. The CDR3 nucleotides read TGTGCCAGCAGTTTTAACAGGATGGGAACTGAAGCTTTCTTT.

The chain uses TRBV28 and TRBJ2-7; D gene ambiguous. Trimming removed 5 bases at V and 3 bases at J, with 11 bases between. This CDR3 region has 13 residues. Germline CDR1 is MDHEN and CDR2 is SYDVKM. The CDR3: CASSTLASYEQYF. In nucleotides, the CDR3 is TGTGCCAGCAGTACATTAGCCAGCTACGAGCAGTACTTC.

The chain recombines TRBV7-2 with TRBJ1-2; unclear D gene. Germline V gene data show CDR1 as SGHTA and CDR2 as FQGNSA. The CDR3 runs 12 residues. Trimming removed 5 bases from V and 2 bases from J, with 6 bases in between. The CDR3: CASSGGNYGYTF. CDR3 coding DNA: TGTGCCAGCAGCGGCGGGAACTATGGCTACACCTTC.

This chain joins TRBV21-1 and TRBJ1-5. TRBV21-1 is a pseudogene locus. The CDR3 runs to 14 residues. CDR3 nucleotide sequence: TGTGCCAGCAGCAAACGAGCCGGCGGTCAGCCCCAGCATTTT. It codes for CASSKRAGGQPQHF.

The chain uses TRBV18 and TRBJ1-1; 9 bases are a match to TRBD1. The CDR3 is 16 amino acids. CDR1 and CDR2 (germline): KGHSH, LQKENI. V lost 3 bases to trimming and J lost 5 bases; unmatched junction nucleotides: 10. The CDR3 DNA reads TGTGCCAGCTCACCCGTAACAGGGGGCGGGAGGACTGAAGCTTTCTTT. It yields the protein CASSPVTGGGRTEAFF.

V is TRBV27 and J is TRBJ1-1; TRBD1 might be the D (5 bases). The CDR3 runs 14 residues. Germline-derived CDR1 and CDR2 are MNHEY and SMNVEV (reference sequence). Trimming pared 6 bases from V and 2 bases from J, leaving 13 bases between. Here the CDR3 reads CASSIGGGNTEAFF. The CDR3 coding sequence is TGTGCCAGCAGCATAGGCGGGGGAAACACTGAAGCTTTCTTT.

The chain couples TRBV7-9 to TRBJ2-3; 16 nucleotides agree with TRBD2. V was clipped by 5 bases and J by 1 base; unmatched bases: 6. The germline V gene encodes CDR1 SEHNR and CDR2 FQNEAQ (reference sequence). This CDR3 is 18 amino acids long. As DNA, the CDR3 is TGTGCCAGCAGCGCGGGACTAGCGGGAGGGATGGGCACAGATACGCAGTATTTT. Amino acids: CASSAGLAGGMGTDTQYF.

V usage is TRBV18 and J usage is TRBJ1-2, with 7 bases lining up with TRBD1. CDR3 length: 15 amino acids. Unmatched junction bases numbered 10, after V lost 1 base and J lost 8 bases. Germline V lookup: CDR1 KGHSH, CDR2 LQKENI. The CDR3 is CASSPLRDSPIGYTF. DNA of the CDR3: TGTGCCAGCTCACCACTCCGGGACAGCCCTATAGGCTACACCTTC.

This sequence joins TRBV18 and TRBJ2-7; TRBD2 matches at 8 bases. Germline trimming cut 3 bases from V and 0 bases from J; bases unmatched to any gene: 1. Germline V lookup: CDR1 KGHSH, CDR2 LQKENI. The CDR3 has 14 amino acids. CDR3 amino acids: CASSPGLDSYEQYF. In DNA, the CDR3 is TGTGCCAGCTCACCGGGACTAGACTCCTACGAGCAGTACTTC.

V and J are TRBV28 and TRBJ1-4; D unresolved. The V end lost 5 bases, the J end lost 5 bases, and 12 bases lay between the germline ends. CDR1 and CDR2 (germline): MDHEN, SYDVKM. The CDR3 extends over 14 amino acids. CDR3: CASSLRALNEKLFF. The DNA for the CDR3 is TGTGCCAGCAGTCTCCGAGCCTTGAATGAAAAACTGTTTTTT.